This T cell receptor beta chain was obtained from a study of cytomegalovirus exposure and HLA in healthy donors. Looking at the study overall: Inside one of the first data releases sat around 86 million unique TCRs taken from HLA-typed donors. Study-level points and caveats: Earlier analysis found most TCR beta V segments productive about 90% or about 30% of the time.

Points on this clone: Its antigen is as yet unknown.

The PCR made use of 60 Vbeta and 13 Jbeta primers. TCRdb's copy holds only in-frame clones and misses some; the assay was immunoSEQ multiplex PCR. Recorded for this sample: 75,000 to 90,000 clones. This CDR3 region has 15 residues. V lost 5 bases and J lost 1, with 12 bases in between. CDR1 is MNHNS and CDR2 is SASEGT in the germline V gene. Each of the donors was a healthy bone marrow donor. The rearrangement links TRBV6-1 to TRBJ1-5; a weak D match, TRBD1 (5 bases). The receptor's source is a woman aged 60-75 years in good health and CMV-seronegative. The sequenced sample consisted of PBMCs. This CDR3 reads CASSIQVGSNQPQHF. DNA for the CDR3: TGTGCCAGCAGTATACAGGTAGGCAGCAATCAGCCCCAGCATTTT.